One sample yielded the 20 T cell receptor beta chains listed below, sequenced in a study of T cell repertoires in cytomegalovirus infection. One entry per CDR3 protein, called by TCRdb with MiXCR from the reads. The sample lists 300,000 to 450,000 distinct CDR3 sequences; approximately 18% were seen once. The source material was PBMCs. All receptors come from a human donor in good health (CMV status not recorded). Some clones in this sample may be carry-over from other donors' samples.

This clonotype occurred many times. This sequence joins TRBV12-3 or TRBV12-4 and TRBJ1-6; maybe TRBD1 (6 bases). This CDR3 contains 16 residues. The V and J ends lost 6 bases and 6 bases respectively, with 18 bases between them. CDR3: CASRLGGGAINSPLHF. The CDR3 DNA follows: TGTGCCAGCAGGCTAGGGGGGGGGGCCATTAATTCACCCCTCCACTTT.

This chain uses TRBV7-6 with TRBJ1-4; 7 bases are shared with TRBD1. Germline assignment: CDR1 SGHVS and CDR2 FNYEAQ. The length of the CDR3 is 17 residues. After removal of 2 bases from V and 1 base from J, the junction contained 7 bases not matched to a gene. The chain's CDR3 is CASSLRAGGVTNEKLFF. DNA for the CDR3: TGTGCCAGCAGCTTACGAGCAGGGGGAGTAACTAATGAAAAACTGTTTTTT.

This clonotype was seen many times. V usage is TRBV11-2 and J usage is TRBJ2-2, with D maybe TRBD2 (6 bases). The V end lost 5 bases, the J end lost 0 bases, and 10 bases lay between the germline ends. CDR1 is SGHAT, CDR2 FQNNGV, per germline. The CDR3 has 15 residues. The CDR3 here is CASSGGTPNTGELFF. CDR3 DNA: TGTGCCAGCAGCGGCGGGACTCCGAACACCGGGGAGCTGTTTTTT.

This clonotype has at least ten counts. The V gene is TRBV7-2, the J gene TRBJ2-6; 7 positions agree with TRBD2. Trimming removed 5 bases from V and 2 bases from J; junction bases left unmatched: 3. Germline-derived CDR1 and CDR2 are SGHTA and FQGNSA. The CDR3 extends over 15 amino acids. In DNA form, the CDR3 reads TGTGCCAGCAGCGGTGGGGGGGCTGGGGCCAACGTCCTGACTTTC. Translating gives CASSGGGAGANVLTF.

The CDR3 spells CASTASYEQYF. CDR3 in DNA: TGTGCCAGCACGGCGTCCTACGAGCAGTACTTC. V and J are TRBV6-8 and TRBJ2-7; D gene ambiguous. The CDR3 consists of 11 residues. Trimming stripped 7 bases from V and 1 base from J, with 5 bases between. The germline V gene has CDR1 MNHGY and CDR2 SAAAGT.

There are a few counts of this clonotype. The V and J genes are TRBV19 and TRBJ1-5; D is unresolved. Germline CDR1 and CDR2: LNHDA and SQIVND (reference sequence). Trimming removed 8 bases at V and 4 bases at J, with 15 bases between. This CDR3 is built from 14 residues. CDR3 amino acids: CASGDRVNNQPQHF. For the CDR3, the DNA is TGTGCCAGTGGAGACCGGGTGAATAATCAGCCCCAGCATTTT.

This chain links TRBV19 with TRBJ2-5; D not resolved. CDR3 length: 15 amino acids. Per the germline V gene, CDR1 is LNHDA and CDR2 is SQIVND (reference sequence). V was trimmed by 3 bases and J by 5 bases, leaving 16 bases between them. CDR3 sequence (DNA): TGTGCCAGTAGTATGGCCGGCAGGCCTTTGGAGACCCAGTACTTC. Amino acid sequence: CASSMAGRPLETQYF.

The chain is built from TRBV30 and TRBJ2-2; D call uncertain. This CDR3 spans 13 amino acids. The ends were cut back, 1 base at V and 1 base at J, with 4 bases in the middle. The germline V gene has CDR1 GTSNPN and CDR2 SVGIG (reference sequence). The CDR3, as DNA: TGTGCCTGGAGTGATATGAACACCGGGGAGCTGTTTTTT. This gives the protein CAWSDMNTGELFF. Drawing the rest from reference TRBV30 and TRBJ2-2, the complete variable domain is SQTIHQWPATLVQPVGSPLSLECTVEGTSNPNLYWYRQAAGRGLQLLFYSVGIGQISSEVPQNLSASRPQDRQFILSSKKLLLSDSGFYLCAWSDMNTGELFFGEGSRLTVL.

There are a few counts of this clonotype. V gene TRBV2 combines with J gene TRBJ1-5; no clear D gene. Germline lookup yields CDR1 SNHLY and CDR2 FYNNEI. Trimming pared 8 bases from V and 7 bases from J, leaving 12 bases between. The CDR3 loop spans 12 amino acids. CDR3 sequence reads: CASGLVSQPQHF. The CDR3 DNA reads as TGTGCCAGCGGACTAGTTAGCCAGCCCCAGCATTTT.

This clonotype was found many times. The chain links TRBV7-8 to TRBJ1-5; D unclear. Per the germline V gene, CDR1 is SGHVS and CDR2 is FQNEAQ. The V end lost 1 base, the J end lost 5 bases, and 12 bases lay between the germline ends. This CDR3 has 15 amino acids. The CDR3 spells CASSLGRALYQPQHF. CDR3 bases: TGTGCCAGCAGCTTAGGGCGTGCGCTTTATCAGCCCCAGCATTTT.

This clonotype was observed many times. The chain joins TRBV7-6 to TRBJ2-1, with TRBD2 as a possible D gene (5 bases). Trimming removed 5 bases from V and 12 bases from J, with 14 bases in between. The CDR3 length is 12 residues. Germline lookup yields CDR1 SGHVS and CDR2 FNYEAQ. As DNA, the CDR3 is TGTGCCAGCAGCCCCTCGGGAACAGCGCAGTTCTTC. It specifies CASSPSGTAQFF.

CDR3 bases: TGTGCCAGCAGCGGGGGACTAGCGTATTACAATGAGCAGTTCTTC. Encoded protein: CASSGGLAYYNEQFF. V is TRBV7-9 and J is TRBJ2-1; 10 bases map to TRBD2. The ends lost 5 bases at V and 4 bases at J; junction bases unmatched: 5. The CDR3 is 15 residues long. Germline CDR1 is SEHNR and CDR2 is FQNEAQ (reference sequence).

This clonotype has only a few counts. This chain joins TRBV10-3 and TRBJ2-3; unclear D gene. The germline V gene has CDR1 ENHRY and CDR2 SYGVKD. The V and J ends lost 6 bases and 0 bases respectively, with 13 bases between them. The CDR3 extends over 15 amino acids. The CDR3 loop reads CAIRQGRASTDTQYF. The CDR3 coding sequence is TGTGCCATCAGACAAGGACGAGCTAGCACAGATACGCAGTATTTT.

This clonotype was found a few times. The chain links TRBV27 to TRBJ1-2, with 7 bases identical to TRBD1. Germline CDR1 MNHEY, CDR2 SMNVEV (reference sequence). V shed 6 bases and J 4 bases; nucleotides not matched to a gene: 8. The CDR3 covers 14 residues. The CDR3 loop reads CASSRAGQLYGYTF. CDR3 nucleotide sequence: TGTGCCAGCAGCAGAGCGGGACAGCTCTATGGCTACACCTTC.

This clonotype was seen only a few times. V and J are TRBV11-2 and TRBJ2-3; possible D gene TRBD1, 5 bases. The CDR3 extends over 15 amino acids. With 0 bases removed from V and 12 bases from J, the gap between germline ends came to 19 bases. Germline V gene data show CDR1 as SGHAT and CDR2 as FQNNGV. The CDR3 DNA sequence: TGTGCCAGCAGCTTAGAAAACGAAGGGGCTACCAGCCAGTATTTT. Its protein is CASSLENEGATSQYF. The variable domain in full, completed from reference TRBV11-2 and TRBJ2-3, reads EAGVAQSPRYKIIEKRQSVAFWCNPISGHATLYWYQQILGQGPKLLIQFQNNGVVDDSQLPKDRFSAERLKGVDSTLKIQPAKLEDSAVYLCASSLENEGATSQYFGPGTRLTVL.

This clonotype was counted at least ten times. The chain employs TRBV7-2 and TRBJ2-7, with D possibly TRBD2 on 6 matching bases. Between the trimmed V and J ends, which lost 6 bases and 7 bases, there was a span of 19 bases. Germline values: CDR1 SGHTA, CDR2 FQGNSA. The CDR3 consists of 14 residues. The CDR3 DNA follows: TGTGCCAGCAGTTACGTTGTTGGGGGGACGGAGCAGTACTTC. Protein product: CASSYVVGGTEQYF.

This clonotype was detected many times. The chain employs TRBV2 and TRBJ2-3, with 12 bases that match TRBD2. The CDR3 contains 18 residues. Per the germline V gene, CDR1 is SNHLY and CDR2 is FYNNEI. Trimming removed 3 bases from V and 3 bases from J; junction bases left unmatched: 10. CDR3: CASSDVFTSGGKTDTQYF. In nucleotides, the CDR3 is TGTGCCAGCAGTGACGTATTCACTAGCGGGGGGAAAACAGATACGCAGTATTTT.

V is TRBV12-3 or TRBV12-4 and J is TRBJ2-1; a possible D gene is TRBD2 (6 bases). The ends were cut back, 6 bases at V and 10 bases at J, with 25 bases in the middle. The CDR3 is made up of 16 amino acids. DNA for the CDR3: TGTGCCAGCAGCAGAGCGGGCGTGACGGGGTGGACGGAGCAGTTCTTC. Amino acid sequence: CASSRAGVTGWTEQFF.

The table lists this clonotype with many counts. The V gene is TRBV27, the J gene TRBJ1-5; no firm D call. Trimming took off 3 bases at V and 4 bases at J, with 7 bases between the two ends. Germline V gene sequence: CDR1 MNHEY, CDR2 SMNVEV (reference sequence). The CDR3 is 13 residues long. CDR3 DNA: TGTGCCAGCAGTTTTAGCGATAATCAGCCCCAGCATTTT. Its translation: CASSFSDNQPQHF.

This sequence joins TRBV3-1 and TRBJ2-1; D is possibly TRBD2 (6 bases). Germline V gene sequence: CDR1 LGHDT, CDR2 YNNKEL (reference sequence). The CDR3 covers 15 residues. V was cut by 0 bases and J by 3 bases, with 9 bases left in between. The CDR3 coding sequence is TGTGCCAGCAGCCAAGATCGCGGGGACTACAATGAGCAGTTCTTC. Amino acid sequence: CASSQDRGDYNEQFF.